The clone carrying this TCR beta chain occurred once. The data belong to a study of blood T cell repertoires in COVID-19. For the study at large: Collection of acute and convalescent COVID-19 samples took place in the United States, Italy and Spain.

The CDR3 covers 14 residues. Germline-derived CDR1 and CDR2 are MDHEN and SYDVKM. Trimming took 5 bases from V and 8 from J; bases not matched to a gene: 9. Measured with immunoSEQ multiplex PCR; TCRdb has only the in-frame clones, and not every one. The sample lists about 270,000 clones; more than 70% were seen once. V gene TRBV28 combines with J gene TRBJ1-2; 9 nucleotides align to TRBD1. The material sequenced was peripheral blood. This receptor was obtained from a man older than 75 with acute or convalescent COVID-19. This chain's CDR3 is CASSPPGQGPGYTF. CDR3 bases: TGTGCCAGCAGTCCCCCGGGACAGGGACCGGGCTACACCTTC.